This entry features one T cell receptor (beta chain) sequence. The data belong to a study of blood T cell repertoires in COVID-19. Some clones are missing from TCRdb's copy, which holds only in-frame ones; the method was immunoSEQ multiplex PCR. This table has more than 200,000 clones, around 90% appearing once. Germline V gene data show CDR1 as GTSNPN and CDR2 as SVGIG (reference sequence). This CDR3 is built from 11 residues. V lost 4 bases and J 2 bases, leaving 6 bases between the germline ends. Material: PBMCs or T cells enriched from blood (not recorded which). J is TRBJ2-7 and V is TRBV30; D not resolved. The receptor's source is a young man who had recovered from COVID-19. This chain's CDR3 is CAWNRAYEQYF. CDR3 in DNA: TGTGCCTGGAACCGCGCCTACGAGCAGTACTTC.